These 6 T cell receptor beta chains came from one sample sequenced in a study of T cells in Graves' hyperthyroidism and ophthalmopathy. It was RNA transcripts that yielded the amplified TCR beta CDR3 regions. Primed by the HTBI set, a first-round RT-PCR was run on the TCR CDR3. MiXCR, applied by TCRdb to the multiplex PCR reads, yields one record per CDR3 protein. The sample has 200,000 to 250,000 distinct CDR3 sequences, roughly a quarter seen once; the top ten hold roughly a third. Sequenced input: blood. These receptors originate from a woman in her thirties or forties with Graves' ophthalmopathy.

This clonotype was detected a few times. The rearrangement uses TRBV9 and TRBJ2-3; D possibly corresponds to TRBD2 (5 bases). Trimming shortened V by 0 bases and J by 4 bases, and 18 bases separated the two germline ends. The CDR3 covers 17 residues. Germline V gives CDR1 SGDLS, CDR2 YYNGEE. The CDR3 protein is CASSVAPTVEGSDTQYF. The CDR3 nucleotides are TGTGCCAGCAGCGTAGCTCCCACCGTCGAGGGCTCAGATACGCAGTATTTT.

The CDR3 DNA sequence: TGTGCCAGCAGTTTACGGGGGAGGGGATACGAGCAGTACTTC. Residues: CASSLRGRGYEQYF. The rearrangement joins TRBV28 to TRBJ2-7; 7 nucleotides agree with TRBD2. Germline loops: CDR1 MDHEN, CDR2 SYDVKM. With V trimmed by 2 bases and J by 4 bases, 5 bases remained unmatched. This CDR3 region has 14 residues.

To note about this clonotype: A much larger clone sits a single nucleotide away, making a read error possible. The V call is TRBV7-8, the J call TRBJ2-7, with D perhaps TRBD2 (5 bases). The CDR3 consists of 14 residues. Germline CDR1 SGHVS, CDR2 FQNEAQ. Here the CDR3 reads CDSQPPAGVGEQYF. CDR3 coding DNA: TGTGATAGTCAACCCCCGGCCGGGGTCGGCGAGCAGTACTTC. The whole variable domain, remainder taken from reference TRBV7-8 and TRBJ2-7, is GAGVSQSPRYKVAKRGQDVALRCDPISGHVSLFWYQQALGQGPEFLTYFQNEAQLDKSGLPSDRFFAERPEGSVSTLKIQRTQQEDSAVYLCDSQPPAGVGEQYFGPGTRLTVT.

This clonotype was counted many times. The chain couples TRBV5-1 to TRBJ2-7; 8 nucleotides align to TRBD2. CDR3 size: 16 residues. CDR1 and CDR2 (germline): SGHRS, YFSETQ. V lost 0 bases, J lost 0 bases, and 5 bases stayed unmatched. The CDR3 is CASSLAETSGSYEQYF. The CDR3 region has the DNA TGCGCCAGCAGCTTGGCCGAAACTAGCGGCTCCTACGAGCAGTACTTC.

This clonotype came up many times. The V gene is TRBV28, the J gene TRBJ1-1; D gene ambiguous. V was cut by 4 bases and J by 11 bases, with 11 bases left in between. Germline CDR1 is MDHEN and CDR2 is SYDVKM. The length of the CDR3 is 11 residues. CDR3 bases: TGTGCCAGCAGTTACTTGAGCGTGGCTTTCTTT. Translating gives CASSYLSVAFF.

This clonotype has a count of ten or more. The J gene is TRBJ2-2, the V gene TRBV11-2, with a possible D match to TRBD2 (7 bases). Germline V lookup: CDR1 SGHAT, CDR2 FQNNGV. This CDR3 comprises 15 residues. V was shortened by 5 bases and J by 7 bases, with 17 bases between the two germline ends. CDR3 region: CASSQPGGGGGELFF. The CDR3 DNA follows: TGTGCCAGCAGCCAGCCCGGGGGAGGGGGCGGGGAGCTGTTTTTT. Combining the CDR3 with reference TRBV11-2 and TRBJ2-2 gives the whole variable domain EAGVAQSPRYKIIEKRQSVAFWCNPISGHATLYWYQQILGQGPKLLIQFQNNGVVDDSQLPKDRFSAERLKGVDSTLKIQPAKLEDSAVYLCASSQPGGGGGELFFGEGSRLTVL.